This T cell receptor (beta chain) was captured by sequencing in a study of technical replicates of blood from several donors. Sequencing was performed with immunoSEQ multiplex PCR; in TCRdb, only in-frame clones are kept and a portion is missing. This sample has approximately 64,000 clones, with about 86% found just once. The germline V gene has CDR1 MNHNS and CDR2 SASEGT. This CDR3 contains 15 residues. J was trimmed by 5 bases and V by 5 bases; bases with no gene match: 6. The sequence was collected from a human donor in good health. Some clones in this sample may be carry-over from other donors' samples. Material: PBMCs. The rearrangement joins TRBV6-1 to TRBJ1-6, with 7 bases lining up with TRBD1. The CDR3 bases are TGTGCCAGCAGTACGGGACAGAGAAATAATTCACCCCTCCACTTT. Translating it yields CASSTGQRNNSPLHF.